The 8 T cell receptor beta chains given below trace back to one sample, sequenced in a study of T cells in Graves' hyperthyroidism and ophthalmopathy. RNA transcripts yielded amplified TCR beta CDR3 regions. First-round RT-PCR targeting the TCR CDR3 was performed with the HTBI primer set. TCRdb redid the calling of the multiplex PCR reads with MiXCR, one entry per CDR3 protein. Of about 98,000 distinct CDR3 sequences listed, roughly 40% were seen once; the top ten hold 10%. The sequencing sample was made of peripheral blood or thyroid tissue (not recorded which). The receptor source for this set is a young woman with Graves' hyperthyroidism.

This clonotype was detected ten times or more. V usage is TRBV7-3 and J usage is TRBJ1-6; D is uncertain. Germline CDR1 reads SGHTA; CDR2 reads FQGTGA. The CDR3 covers 16 residues. V lost 2 bases and J 5 bases, leaving 13 bases between the germline ends. This CDR3 reads CASSLRGSSNNSPLHF. In nucleotides, the CDR3 is TGTGCCAGCAGCTTACGCGGGTCAAGTAATAATTCACCCCTCCACTTT.

For this clonotype: Since a much larger clone is just one base distant, this may be a read error. V is TRBV27 and J is TRBJ1-6; D is uncertain. Germline V gene data show CDR1 as MNHEY and CDR2 as SMNVEV (reference sequence). The CDR3 consists of 17 residues. The CDR3 nucleotides read TGTGCCAACAGTTCCACTCCGAGTTCGATACTACATTCACCCCTCCACTTT. It encodes CANSSTPSSILHSPLHF.

The chain couples TRBV13 to TRBJ2-7; 7 bases are shared with TRBD1. The germline gives CDR1 PRHDT, CDR2 FYEKMQ (reference sequence). The CDR3 contains 15 residues. Trimming took 4 bases from V and 1 from J; bases not matched to a gene: 7. The chain's CDR3 is CASSSNRQGSYEQYF. The CDR3 region has the DNA TGTGCCAGCAGCTCGAACCGACAGGGATCCTACGAGCAGTACTTC.

At least ten counts were recorded for this clonotype. V and J are TRBV11-2 and TRBJ1-1; D may be TRBD1 (5 bases). V lost 4 bases and J 6 bases, leaving 9 bases between the germline ends. This CDR3 contains 12 residues. Germline V gives CDR1 SGHAT, CDR2 FQNNGV. The CDR3 DNA is TGTGCCAGCAGCTCAAGGGGACCTGAAGCTTTCTTT. This sequence encodes CASSSRGPEAFF.

The chain uses TRBV10-3 and TRBJ1-2; D not certain. The CDR3 spans 12 residues. Germline V CDR1 and CDR2: ENHRY, SYGVKD. Trimming removed 10 bases from V and 4 bases from J, with 13 bases in between. CDR3 sequence: CANSSDGYGYTF. The CDR3 coding sequence is TGTGCCAACAGCTCAGACGGCTATGGCTACACCTTC.

This chain links TRBV12-3 or TRBV12-4 with TRBJ2-7; D is undetermined. This CDR3 spans 12 amino acids. Trimming stripped 3 bases from V and 6 bases from J, with 9 bases between. The CDR3: CASSFPTGEQYF. The CDR3 nucleotides are TGTGCCAGCAGTTTTCCGACGGGCGAGCAGTACTTC.

This clonotype was seen only a few times. The genes are TRBV10-3 and TRBJ2-7, with D uncertain. Germline CDR1 and CDR2: ENHRY and SYGVKD. The CDR3 covers 13 residues. V was shortened by 0 bases and J by 2 bases, with 5 bases between the two germline ends. CDR3 DNA: TGTGCCATCAGTGAGTCAAGGGCCTACGAGCAGTACTTC. Protein product: CAISESRAYEQYF.

On this clonotype itself: One end of the junction fails to match germline, which may point to a read error. In nucleotides, the CDR3 is TGCGGTGCTAGATGGGGCGGGGAGTCACCCCTCCACTTT. It specifies CGARWGGESPLHF. This chain links TRBV20-1 with TRBJ1-6, with D perhaps matching TRBD1 (5 bases). The CDR3 loop spans 13 amino acids. Per the germline V gene, CDR1 is DFQATT and CDR2 is SNEGSKA (reference sequence).